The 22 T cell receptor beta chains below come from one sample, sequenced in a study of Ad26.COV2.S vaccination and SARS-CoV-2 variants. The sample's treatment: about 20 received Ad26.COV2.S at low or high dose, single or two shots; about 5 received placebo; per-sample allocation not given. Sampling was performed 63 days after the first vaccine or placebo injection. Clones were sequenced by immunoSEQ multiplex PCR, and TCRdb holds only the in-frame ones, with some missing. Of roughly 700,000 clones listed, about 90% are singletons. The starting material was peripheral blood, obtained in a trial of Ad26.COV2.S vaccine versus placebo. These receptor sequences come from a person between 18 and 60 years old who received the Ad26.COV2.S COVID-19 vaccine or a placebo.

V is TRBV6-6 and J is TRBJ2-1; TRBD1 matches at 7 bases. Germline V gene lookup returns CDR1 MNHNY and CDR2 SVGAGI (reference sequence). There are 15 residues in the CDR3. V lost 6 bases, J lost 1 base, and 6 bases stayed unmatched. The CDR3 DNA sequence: TGTGCCAGCAGACAGCAGGGGGTTTCCTACAATGAGCAGTTCTTC. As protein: CASRQQGVSYNEQFF.

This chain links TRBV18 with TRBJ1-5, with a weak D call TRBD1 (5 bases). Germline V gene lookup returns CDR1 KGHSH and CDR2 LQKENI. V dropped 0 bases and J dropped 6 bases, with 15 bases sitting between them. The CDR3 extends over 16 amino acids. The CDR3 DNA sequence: TGTGCCAGCTCACCACCCTGGGGCAGGGAAGGTCAGCCCCAGCATTTT. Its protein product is CASSPPWGREGQPQHF.

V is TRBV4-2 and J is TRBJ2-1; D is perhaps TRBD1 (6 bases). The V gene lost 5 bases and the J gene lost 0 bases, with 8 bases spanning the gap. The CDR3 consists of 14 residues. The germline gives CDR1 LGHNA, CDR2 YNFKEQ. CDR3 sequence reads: CASSKGDSYNEQFF. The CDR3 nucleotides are TGTGCCAGCAGCAAGGGGGACTCCTACAATGAGCAGTTCTTC.

The DNA for the CDR3 is TGTGCCAGCAGCCCCCGCGTGGGGATGAACACTGAAGCTTTCTTT. Translation: CASSPRVGMNTEAFF. This rearrangement joins TRBV7-2 to TRBJ1-1; no reliable D call. This CDR3 is built from 15 residues. Germline CDR1 and CDR2: SGHTA and FQGNSA. The V end lost 5 bases, the J end lost 0 bases, and 13 bases lay between the germline ends.

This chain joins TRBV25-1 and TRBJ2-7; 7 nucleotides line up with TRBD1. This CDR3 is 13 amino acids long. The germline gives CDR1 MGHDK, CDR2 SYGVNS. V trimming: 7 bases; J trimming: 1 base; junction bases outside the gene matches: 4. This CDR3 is CASIRTGSYEQYF. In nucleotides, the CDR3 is TGTGCCAGCATCAGGACAGGTTCCTACGAGCAGTACTTC.

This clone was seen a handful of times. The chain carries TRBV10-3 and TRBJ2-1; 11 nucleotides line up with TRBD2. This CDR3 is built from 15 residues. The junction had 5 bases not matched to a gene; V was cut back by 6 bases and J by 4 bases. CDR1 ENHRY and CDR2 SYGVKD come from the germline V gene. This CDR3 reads CAIRTSGGLYNEQFF. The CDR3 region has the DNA TGTGCCATCAGAACTAGCGGGGGCCTATACAATGAGCAGTTCTTC.

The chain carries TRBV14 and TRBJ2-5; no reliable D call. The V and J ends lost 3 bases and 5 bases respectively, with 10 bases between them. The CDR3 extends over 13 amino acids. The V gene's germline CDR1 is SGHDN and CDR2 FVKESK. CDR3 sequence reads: CASSQGLRETQYF. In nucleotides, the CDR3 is TGTGCCAGCAGCCAGGGTTTACGTGAGACCCAGTACTTC.

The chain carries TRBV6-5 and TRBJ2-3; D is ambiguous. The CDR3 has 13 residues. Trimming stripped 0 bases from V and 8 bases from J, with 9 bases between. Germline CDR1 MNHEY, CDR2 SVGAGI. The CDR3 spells CASSYSLPGTQYF. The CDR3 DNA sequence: TGTGCCAGCAGTTACTCCTTGCCCGGTACGCAGTATTTT.

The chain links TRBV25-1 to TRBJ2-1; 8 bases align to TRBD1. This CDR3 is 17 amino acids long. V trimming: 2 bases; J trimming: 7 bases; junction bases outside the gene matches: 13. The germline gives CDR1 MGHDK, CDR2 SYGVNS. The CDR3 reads CASSEGPPGGLRNEQFF. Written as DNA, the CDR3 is TGTGCCAGCAGTGAAGGGCCCCCAGGGGGCCTTCGGAATGAGCAGTTCTTC.

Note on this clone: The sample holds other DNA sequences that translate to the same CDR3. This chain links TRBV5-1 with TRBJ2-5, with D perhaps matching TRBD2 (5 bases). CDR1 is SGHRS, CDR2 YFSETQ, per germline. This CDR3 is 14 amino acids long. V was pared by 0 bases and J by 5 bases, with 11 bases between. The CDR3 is CASSLGGPGETQYF. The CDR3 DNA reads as TGCGCCAGCAGCTTGGGTGGACCGGGGGAGACCCAGTACTTC.

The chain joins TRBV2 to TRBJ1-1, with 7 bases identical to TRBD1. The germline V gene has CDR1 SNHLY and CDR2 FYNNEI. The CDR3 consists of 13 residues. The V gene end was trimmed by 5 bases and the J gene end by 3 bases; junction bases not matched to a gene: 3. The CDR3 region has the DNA TGTGCCAGCAGTATCGACAGGGACACTGAAGCTTTCTTT. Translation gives CASSIDRDTEAFF.

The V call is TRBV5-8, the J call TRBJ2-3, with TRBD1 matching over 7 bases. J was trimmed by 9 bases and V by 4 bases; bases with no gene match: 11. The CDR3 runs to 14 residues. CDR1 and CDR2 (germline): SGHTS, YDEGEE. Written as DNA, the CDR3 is TGTGCCAGCAGCCACCTCCGACAGGGTTTGACGCAGTATTTT. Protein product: CASSHLRQGLTQYF. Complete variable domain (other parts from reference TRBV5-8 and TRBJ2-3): EAGVTQSPTHLIKTRGQQATLRCSPISGHTSVYWYQQALGLGLQFLLWYDEGEERNRGNFPPRFSGRQFPNYSSELNVNALELEDSALYLCASSHLRQGLTQYFGPGTRLTVL.

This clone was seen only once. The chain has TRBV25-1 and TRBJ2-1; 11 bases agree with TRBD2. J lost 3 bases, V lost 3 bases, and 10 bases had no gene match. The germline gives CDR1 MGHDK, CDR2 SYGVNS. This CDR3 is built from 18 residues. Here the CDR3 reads CASSDSLVAGGYYNEQFF. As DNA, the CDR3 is TGTGCCAGCAGTGACTCGTTGGTAGCGGGGGGGTACTACAATGAGCAGTTCTTC.

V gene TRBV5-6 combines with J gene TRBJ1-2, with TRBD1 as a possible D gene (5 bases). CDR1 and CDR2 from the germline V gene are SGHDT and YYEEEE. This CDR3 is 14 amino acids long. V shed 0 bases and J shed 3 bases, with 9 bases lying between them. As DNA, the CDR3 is TGTGCCAGCAGCTTGGACAGGCACTACTATGGCTACACCTTC. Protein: CASSLDRHYYGYTF.

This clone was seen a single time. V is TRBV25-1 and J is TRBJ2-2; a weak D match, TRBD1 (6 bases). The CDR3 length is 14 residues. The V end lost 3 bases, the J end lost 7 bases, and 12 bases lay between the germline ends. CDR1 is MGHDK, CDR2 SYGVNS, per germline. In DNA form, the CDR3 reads TGTGCCAGCAGTGAGAACAGGGCTGGCGGGGAGCTGTTTTTT. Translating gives CASSENRAGGELFF.

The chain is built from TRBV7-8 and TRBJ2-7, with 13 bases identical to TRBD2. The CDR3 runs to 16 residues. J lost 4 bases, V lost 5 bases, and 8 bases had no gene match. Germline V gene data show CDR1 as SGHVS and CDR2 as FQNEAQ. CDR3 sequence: CASSARTSGSVYEQYF. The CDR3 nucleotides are TGTGCCAGCAGCGCGCGGACTAGCGGGAGTGTTTACGAGCAGTACTTC.

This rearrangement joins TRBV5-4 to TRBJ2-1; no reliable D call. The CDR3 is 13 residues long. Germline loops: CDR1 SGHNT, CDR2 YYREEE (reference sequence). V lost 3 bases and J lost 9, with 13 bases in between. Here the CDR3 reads CASSYPPRIEQFF. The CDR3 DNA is TGTGCCAGCAGCTATCCCCCCAGGATTGAGCAGTTCTTC.

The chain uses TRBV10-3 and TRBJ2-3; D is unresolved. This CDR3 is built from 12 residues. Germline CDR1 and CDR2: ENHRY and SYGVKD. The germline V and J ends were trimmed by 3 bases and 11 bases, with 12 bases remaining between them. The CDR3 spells CAISDSIQGQYF. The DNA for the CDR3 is TGTGCCATCAGTGATAGTATCCAAGGGCAGTATTTT.

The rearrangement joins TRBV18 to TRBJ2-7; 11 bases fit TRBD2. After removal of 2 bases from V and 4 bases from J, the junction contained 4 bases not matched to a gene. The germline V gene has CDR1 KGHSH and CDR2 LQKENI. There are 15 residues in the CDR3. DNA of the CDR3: TGTGCCAGCTCACCAGTGACTAGCGGGACGTACGAGCAGTACTTC. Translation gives CASSPVTSGTYEQYF. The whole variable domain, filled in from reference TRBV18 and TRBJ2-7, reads NAGVMQNPRHLVRRRGQEARLRCSPMKGHSHVYWYRQLPEEGLKFMVYLQKENIIDESGMPKERFSAEFPKEGPSILRIQQVVRGDSAAYFCASSPVTSGTYEQYFGPGTRLTVT.

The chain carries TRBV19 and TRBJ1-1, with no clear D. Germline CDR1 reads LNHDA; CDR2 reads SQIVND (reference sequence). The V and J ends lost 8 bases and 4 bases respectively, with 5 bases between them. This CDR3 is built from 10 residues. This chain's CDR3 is CASGPTEAFF. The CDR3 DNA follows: TGTGCCAGTGGCCCCACTGAAGCTTTCTTT.

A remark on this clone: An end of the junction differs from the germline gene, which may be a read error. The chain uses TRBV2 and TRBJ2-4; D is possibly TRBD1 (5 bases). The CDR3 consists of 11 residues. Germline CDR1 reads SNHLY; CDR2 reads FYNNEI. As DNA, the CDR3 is TGTGCCAGCAGTGAAAGGGGTGTCAGGAACTTC. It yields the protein CASSERGVRNF.

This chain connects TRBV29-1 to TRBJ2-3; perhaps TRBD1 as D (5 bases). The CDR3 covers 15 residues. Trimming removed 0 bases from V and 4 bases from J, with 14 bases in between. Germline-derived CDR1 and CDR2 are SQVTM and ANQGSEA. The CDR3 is CSVEEGRGMSDTQYF. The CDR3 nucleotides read TGCAGCGTTGAAGAGGGTAGGGGTATGTCAGATACGCAGTATTTT.